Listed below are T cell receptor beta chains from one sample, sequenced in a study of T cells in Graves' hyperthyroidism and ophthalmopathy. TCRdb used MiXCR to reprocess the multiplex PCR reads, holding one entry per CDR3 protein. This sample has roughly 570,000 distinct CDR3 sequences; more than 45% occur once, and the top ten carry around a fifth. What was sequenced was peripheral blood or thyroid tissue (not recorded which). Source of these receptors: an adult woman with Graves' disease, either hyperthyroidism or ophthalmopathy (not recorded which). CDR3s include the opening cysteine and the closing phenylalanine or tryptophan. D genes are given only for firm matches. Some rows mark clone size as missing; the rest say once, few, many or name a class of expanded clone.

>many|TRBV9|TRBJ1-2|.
CASSVHSANYGYTF
TGTGCCAGCAGCGTACATTCGGCTAACTATGGCTACACCTTC
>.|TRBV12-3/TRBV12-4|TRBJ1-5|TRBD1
CASSWPGQGNTDRDRNQPQHF
TGTGCCAGCAGTTGGCCGGGACAGGGAAACACTGACAGGGATCGCAATCAGCCCCAGCATTTT
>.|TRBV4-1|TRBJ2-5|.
CASSQPLRQETQYF
TGCGCCAGCAGCCAACCTCTCAGGCAGGAGACCCAGTACTTC
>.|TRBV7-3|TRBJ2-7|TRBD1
CASSLRDRGLYEQYF
TGTGCCAGCAGCTTACGGGACAGGGGTTTGTACGAGCAGTACTTC
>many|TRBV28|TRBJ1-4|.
CASSPRHDPRVLFF
TGTGCCAGCAGTCCACGACATGACCCTCGAGTGCTGTTTTTT
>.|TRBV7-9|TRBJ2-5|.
CASSLTGSNQPQYF
TGTGCCAGCAGCTTAACGGGCAGCAATCAGCCCCAGTACTTC
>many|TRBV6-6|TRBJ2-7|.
CASSQGIYEQYF
TGTGCCAGCAGCCAGGGGATCTACGAGCAGTACTTC
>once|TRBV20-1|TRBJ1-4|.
CSARLDRNTEKLFF
TGCAGTGCTAGACTAGACAGGAACACTGAAAAACTGTTTTTT
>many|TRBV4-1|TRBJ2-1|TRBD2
CASSHPGLAGGPKHNEQFF
TGCGCCAGCAGCCATCCCGGACTAGCGGGAGGGCCTAAACACAATGAGCAGTTCTTC
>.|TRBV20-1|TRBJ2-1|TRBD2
CSARQTSRRKQFF
TGCAGTGCTAGACAGACTAGCAGGAGAAAACAGTTTTTC
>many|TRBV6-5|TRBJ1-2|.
CASSTPGRRGYTF
TGTGCCAGCAGTACCCCGGGGCGGAGGGGCTACACCTTC
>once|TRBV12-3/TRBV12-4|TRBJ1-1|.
CASRWGSTEAFF
TGTGCCAGCCGGTGGGGGAGCACTGAAGCTTTCTTT
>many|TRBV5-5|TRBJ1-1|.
CASSFRRVAEAFF
TGTGCCAGCAGCTTTCGGAGGGTCGCTGAAGCTTTCTTT
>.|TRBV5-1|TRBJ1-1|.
CASRGSGLGTEAFF
TGCGCCAGCAGAGGGTCCGGGCTGGGCACTGAAGCTTTCTTT
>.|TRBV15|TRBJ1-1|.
CATSRDVGTEAFF
TGTGCCACCAGCAGAGATGTTGGTACTGAAGCTTTCTTT
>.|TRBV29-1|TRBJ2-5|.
CSVVPRGGRETQYF
TGCAGCGTTGTCCCCAGGGGCGGCCGGGAGACCCAGTACTTC
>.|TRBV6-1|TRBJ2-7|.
CASSEATEGLENSYEQYF
TGTGCCAGCAGTGAAGCGACGGAGGGACTGGAGAACTCCTACGAGCAGTACTTC
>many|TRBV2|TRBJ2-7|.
CASRDDRNEQYF
TGTGCCAGCAGGGACGACAGAAACGAGCAGTACTTC
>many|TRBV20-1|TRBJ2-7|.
CSARDPGRGVYEQYF
TGCAGTGCTAGAGACCCTGGGAGGGGGGTGTACGAGCAGTACTTC
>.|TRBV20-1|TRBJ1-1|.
CSARDFSEAFF
TGCAGTGCTAGAGATTTCAGTGAAGCTTTCTTT
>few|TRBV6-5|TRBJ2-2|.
CASSKGGWSTGELFF
TGTGCCAGCAGTAAGGGTGGCTGGAGCACCGGGGAGCTGTTTTTT
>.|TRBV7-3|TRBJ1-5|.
CASSAKRKGLLNQPQHF
TGTGCCAGCAGCGCTAAAAGGAAGGGGCTCCTCAATCAGCCCCAGCATTTT
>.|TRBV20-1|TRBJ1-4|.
CSAEAASAKLFF
TGCAGTGCTGAGGCTGCTTCGGCAAAACTGTTTTTT
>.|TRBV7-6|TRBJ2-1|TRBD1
CASSLGQGDIDEQFF
TGTGCCAGCAGCTTGGGACAGGGTGATATCGATGAGCAGTTCTTC
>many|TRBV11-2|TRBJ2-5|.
CASSRPEEVPRETQYF
TGTGCCAGCAGCCGTCCTGAGGAGGTGCCACGAGAGACCCAGTACTTC
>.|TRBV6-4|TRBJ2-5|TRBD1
CASSLEGDRPETQYF
TGTGCCAGCTCCTTAGAGGGGGACAGACCCGAGACCCAGTACTTC
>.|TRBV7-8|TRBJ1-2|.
CASSLGRGRYTF
TGTGCCAGCAGCTTAGGCAGGGGACGCTACACCTTC
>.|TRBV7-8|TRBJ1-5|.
CASSLVGPEDQPQHF
TGTGCCAGCAGCTTAGTAGGGCCAGAAGATCAGCCCCAGCATTTT
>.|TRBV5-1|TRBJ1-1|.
CASSLGPGQGEGTEAFF
TGCGCCAGCAGCTTGGGGCCGGGGCAGGGTGAAGGCACTGAAGCTTTCTTT
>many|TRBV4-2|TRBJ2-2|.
CASKRREAPGELFF
TGTGCCAGCAAAAGACGCGAGGCGCCCGGGGAGCTGTTTTTT
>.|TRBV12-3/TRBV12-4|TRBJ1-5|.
CASSTDSSNQPQHF
TGTGCCAGCAGTACGGACAGTAGCAATCAGCCCCAGCATTTT
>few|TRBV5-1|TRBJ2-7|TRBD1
CASRDRGVSYEHYF
TGTGCCAGCAGGGACAGGGGGGTCTCCTACGAGCACTACTTC
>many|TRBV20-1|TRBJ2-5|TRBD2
CSAREVAGAQETQYF
TGCAGTGCTAGAGAGGTAGCGGGAGCCCAAGAGACCCAGTACTTC
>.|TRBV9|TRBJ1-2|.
CASSRAQGRLYGYTF
TGTGCCAGCAGCAGGGCTCAAGGGCGCCTCTATGGCTACACCTTC
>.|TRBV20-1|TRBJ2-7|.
CSVVVRDRTESYEQYF
TGCAGCGTTGTAGTCCGCGACAGGACGGAATCCTACGAGCAGTACTTC
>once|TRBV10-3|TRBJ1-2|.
CAISDAAGVEDGYTF
TGTGCCATCAGTGATGCAGCGGGAGTGGAAGATGGCTACACCTTC
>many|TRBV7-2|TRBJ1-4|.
CASSSWRVPNEKLFF
TGTGCCAGCAGCTCGTGGAGGGTTCCTAATGAAAAACTGTTTTTT
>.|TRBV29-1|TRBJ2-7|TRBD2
CSAQGTSETYEQYF
TGCAGCGCCCAAGGGACTAGCGAAACCTACGAGCAGTACTTC
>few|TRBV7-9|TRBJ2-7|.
CASSDHDRSYEQYF
TGTGCCAGCAGCGATCATGACCGTTCCTACGAGCAGTACTTC
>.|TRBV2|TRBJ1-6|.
CASKREGSPLHF
TGTGCCAGCAAGAGGGAGGGTTCACCCCTCCACTTT